The clone carrying this T cell receptor (beta chain) was seen a handful of times. This record comes from a study of blood T cell repertoires in COVID-19. Turning to the study itself: Researchers got acute and convalescent COVID-19 samples from the United States, Italy and Spain. PBMCs, B-cell-depleted T cells, or T cells provided the cDNA or gDNA that made up the material.

Methods used by the authors: Scientists estimated how many nucleated cells there were by amplifying reference gene primers. The method was immunoSEQ multiplex PCR; TCRdb's version includes in-frame clones alone and lacks a portion of them. V and J calls and clone size come straight from that table; D and trimming were deduced from the DNA. The data contain 150,000 to 200,000 clones, 80% to 90% of them singletons. With 1 base removed from V and 1 base from J, the gap between germline ends came to 11 bases. The CDR3 extends over 15 amino acids. CDR1 SGHNT and CDR2 YYREEE come from the germline V gene (reference sequence).

The sequence came from a man aged 55 to 70 with acute or convalescent COVID-19. Sequenced: peripheral blood. The chain couples TRBV5-4 to TRBJ1-1, with a weak D call TRBD1 (5 bases). The DNA of the CDR3 is TGTGCCAGCAGCTTGTTCGTGCAGGGGAACACTGAAGCTTTCTTT. Translation: CASSLFVQGNTEAFF.